This T cell receptor (beta chain) appears in the sequencing data of a study of cytomegalovirus exposure and HLA in healthy donors. This CDR3 is 15 amino acids long. This clone showed up just once. Its antigen is not identified. Study observations and caveats: The authors judged a highly shared variant cluster likely a sequencing artifact. A missense variant in DCLRE1C was later tied to TCR beta V- and J-gene trimming. In a later analysis, at a false discovery rate of 0.05, 15,000 to 20,000 TCR beta sequences were associated with HLA alleles. In a later analysis, across HLA loci, associated TCR counts were highest for DRB1, lowest for HLA-C.

The study ran its PCR with 60 Vbeta and 13 Jbeta primers. Repertoires were generated with immunoSEQ multiplex PCR, while TCRdb's copy carries only in-frame clones and drops some. The sample lists approximately 190,000 clones; approximately 88% were seen once. The clonotype comes from a woman aged 45-59 years in good health and CMV-seropositive. The gene calls are TRBV21-1 and TRBJ2-4; TRBD2 was called by the table and not checked on the DNA. TRBV21-1 is listed as a pseudogene. The sequencing sample was made of PBMCs. This CDR3 reads CASPWIGEAKNIQYF. The CDR3 DNA sequence: TGTGCCAGCCCTTGGATCGGGGAGGCCAAAAACATTCAGTACTTC.